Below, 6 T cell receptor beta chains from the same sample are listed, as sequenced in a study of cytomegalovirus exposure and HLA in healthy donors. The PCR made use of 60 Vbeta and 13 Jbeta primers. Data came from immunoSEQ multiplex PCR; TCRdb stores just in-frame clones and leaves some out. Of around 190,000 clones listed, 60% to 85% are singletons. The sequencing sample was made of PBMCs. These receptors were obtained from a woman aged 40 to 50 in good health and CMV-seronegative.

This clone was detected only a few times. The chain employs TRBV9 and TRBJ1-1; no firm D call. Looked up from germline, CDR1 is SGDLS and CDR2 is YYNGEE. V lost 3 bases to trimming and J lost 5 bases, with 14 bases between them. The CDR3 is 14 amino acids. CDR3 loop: CASSAADRGTEAFF. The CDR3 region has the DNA TGTGCCAGCAGCGCCGCAGATCGAGGGACTGAAGCTTTCTTT.

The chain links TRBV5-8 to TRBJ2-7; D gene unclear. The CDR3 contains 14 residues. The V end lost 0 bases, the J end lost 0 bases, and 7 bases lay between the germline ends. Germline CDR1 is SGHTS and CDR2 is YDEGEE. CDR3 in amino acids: CASSLGRRSYEQYV. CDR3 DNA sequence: TGTGCCAGCAGCTTGGGCAGGCGCTCCTACGAGCAGTACGTC.

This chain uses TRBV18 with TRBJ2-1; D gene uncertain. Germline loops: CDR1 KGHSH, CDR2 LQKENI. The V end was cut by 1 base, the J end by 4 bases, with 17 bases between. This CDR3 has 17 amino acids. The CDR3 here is CASSPRNQDLGYNEQFF. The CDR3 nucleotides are TGTGCCAGCTCACCACGGAATCAGGATCTGGGTTACAATGAGCAGTTCTTC. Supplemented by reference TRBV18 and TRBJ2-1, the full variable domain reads NAGVMQNPRHLVRRRGQEARLRCSPMKGHSHVYWYRQLPEEGLKFMVYLQKENIIDESGMPKERFSAEFPKEGPSILRIQQVVRGDSAAYFCASSPRNQDLGYNEQFFGPGTRLTVL.

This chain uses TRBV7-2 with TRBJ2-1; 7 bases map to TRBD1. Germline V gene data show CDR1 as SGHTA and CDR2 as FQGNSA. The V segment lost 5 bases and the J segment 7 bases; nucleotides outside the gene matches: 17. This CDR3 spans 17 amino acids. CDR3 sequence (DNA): TGTGCCAGCAGCGCCTACAGGGGACGCCTCGGGGAGAATGAGCAGTTCTTC. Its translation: CASSAYRGRLGENEQFF.

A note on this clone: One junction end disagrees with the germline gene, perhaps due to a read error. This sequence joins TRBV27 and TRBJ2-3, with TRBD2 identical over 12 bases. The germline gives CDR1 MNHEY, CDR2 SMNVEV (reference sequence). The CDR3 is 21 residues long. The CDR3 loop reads CASRFKWSRASGRGSTDTQYF. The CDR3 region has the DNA TGTGCCAGCCGTTTCAAGTGGAGTCGGGCTAGCGGGAGGGGAAGCACAGATACGCAGTATTTT.

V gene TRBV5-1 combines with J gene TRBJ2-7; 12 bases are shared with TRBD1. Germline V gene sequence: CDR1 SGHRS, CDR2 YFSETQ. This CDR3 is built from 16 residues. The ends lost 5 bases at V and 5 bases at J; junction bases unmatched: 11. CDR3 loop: CASSDTGTGGENEQYV. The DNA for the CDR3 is TGCGCCAGCAGTGATACCGGGACAGGGGGCGAGAACGAGCAGTACGTC.